The 25 T cell receptor beta chains given below trace back to one sample, sequenced in a study of Graves' ophthalmopathy and Graves' hyperthyroidism. The authors amplified TCR beta CDR3 regions, and they did so from RNA transcripts for repertoire sequencing. A first-round RT-PCR used HTBI primers, followed by a second-round multiplex PCR. TCRdb recomputed calls from the multiplex PCR reads with MiXCR, one row per CDR3 protein. Among more than 1,000,000 distinct CDR3 sequences listed, about 35% were seen once. Sequenced material: peripheral blood or thyroid tissue (not recorded which). The receptors stem from an adult man with Graves' hyperthyroidism.

This clonotype occurred many times. This sequence joins TRBV19 and TRBJ2-6; D remains ambiguous. This CDR3 comprises 16 residues. The V end was cut by 6 bases, the J end by 0 bases, with 12 bases between. The germline V gene encodes CDR1 LNHDA and CDR2 SQIVND (reference sequence). The CDR3 reads CASSPKPRSGANVLTF. The CDR3 coding sequence is TGTGCCAGTAGCCCAAAACCGCGCTCTGGGGCCAACGTCCTGACTTTC.

This clonotype was found many times. The chain couples TRBV7-2 to TRBJ2-5, with TRBD2 matching over 13 bases. The CDR3 totals 17 residues. CDR1 is SGHTA and CDR2 is FQGNSA in the germline V gene. V shed 4 bases, J shed 5 bases, and the junction held 10 bases outside the gene matches. CDR3 coding DNA: TGTGCCAGCAGCTCAACAGCACTAGCGGGGGGGTGGGAGACCCAGTACTTC. This gives the protein CASSSTALAGGWETQYF.

This sequence joins TRBV29-1 and TRBJ2-1; the D is unclear. Per germline, CDR1 SQVTM and CDR2 ANQGSEA. The CDR3 runs to 11 residues. Trimming pared 2 bases from V and 5 bases from J, leaving 4 bases between. Written as DNA, the CDR3 is TGCAGCGTTGAACTCCACAATGAGCAGTTCTTC. This codes for CSVELHNEQFF.

The table lists this clonotype with many counts. This rearrangement joins TRBV7-9 to TRBJ1-2; D remains unclear. The CDR3 covers 13 residues. Germline V gives CDR1 SEHNR, CDR2 FQNEAQ (reference sequence). V lost 5 bases, J lost 4 bases, and 11 bases lay in between. In DNA, the CDR3 is TGTGCCAGCAGCCATGGGGAAGGCTATGGCTACACCTTC. Encoded protein: CASSHGEGYGYTF.

This clonotype was recorded many times. This rearrangement joins TRBV12-3 or TRBV12-4 to TRBJ1-6; D remains unclear. V lost 6 bases, J lost 7 bases, and 7 bases lay in between. The CDR3 extends over 12 amino acids. The CDR3 DNA reads as TGTGCCAGCAGCAGTTCGAATTCACCCCTCCACTTT. Translation gives CASSSSNSPLHF.

This clonotype was counted a few times. The chain uses TRBV6-5 and TRBJ1-1; possible D gene TRBD1, 5 bases. CDR1 MNHEY and CDR2 SVGAGI come from the germline V gene. The CDR3 sequence is 15 residues long. Trimming pared 2 bases from V and 1 base from J, leaving 11 bases between. This CDR3 is CASSYVTGGNTEAFF. The CDR3 coding sequence is TGTGCCAGCAGTTACGTGACCGGGGGGAACACTGAAGCTTTCTTT.

For this clonotype: An end of the junction does not agree with germline; a read error may underlie this. The CDR3 region has the DNA TGTGCCAGCAGTATGCTAGCGGCCTCCTACGAGCAGTACTTC. Protein product: CASSMLAASYEQYF. The rearrangement links TRBV10-3 to TRBJ2-7, with 7 bases lining up with TRBD2. CDR1 is ENHRY, CDR2 SYGVKD, per germline. CDR3 length equals 14 residues.

The chain couples TRBV11-2 to TRBJ1-5; no clear D. From germline, CDR1 is SGHAT and CDR2 FQNNGV. The V gene lost 8 bases and the J gene lost 7 bases, with 21 bases spanning the gap. The CDR3 loop spans 15 amino acids. Here the CDR3 reads CASGQVDLSGQPQHF. The CDR3, as DNA: TGTGCCAGCGGCCAAGTCGACCTTAGTGGGCAGCCCCAGCATTTT.

The rearrangement links TRBV9 to TRBJ1-5; tentatively, D is TRBD1 (5 bases). The ends were cut back, 4 bases at V and 12 bases at J, with 11 bases in the middle. This CDR3 is built from 11 residues. Germline-derived CDR1 and CDR2 are SGDLS and YYNGEE. The CDR3, as DNA: TGTGCCAGCAGCCCCTCAGGACACCAGCATTTT. This translates into CASSPSGHQHF. Based on the CDR3 plus reference TRBV9 and TRBJ1-5, the full variable domain is DSGVTQTPKHLITATGQRVTLRCSPRSGDLSVYWYQQSLDQGLQFLIQYYNGEERAKGNILERFSAQQFPDLHSELNLSSLELGDSALYFCASSPSGHQHFGDGTRLSIL.

This clonotype came up many times. The chain is built from TRBV7-8 and TRBJ1-3; no definite D call. The V end was cut by 2 bases, the J end by 4 bases, with 21 bases between. CDR3 length equals 18 residues. CDR1 and CDR2 from the germline V gene are SGHVS and FQNEAQ. The CDR3 is CASSLRVADAPSGNTIYF. CDR3 in DNA: TGTGCCAGCAGCTTAAGAGTGGCGGACGCACCTTCAGGAAACACCATATATTTT. The whole variable domain, remainder taken from reference TRBV7-8 and TRBJ1-3, is GAGVSQSPRYKVAKRGQDVALRCDPISGHVSLFWYQQALGQGPEFLTYFQNEAQLDKSGLPSDRFFAERPEGSVSTLKIQRTQQEDSAVYLCASSLRVADAPSGNTIYFGEGSWLTVV.

Ten or more counts support this clonotype. J is TRBJ2-7 and V is TRBV2; the match to TRBD1 covers 10 bases. The CDR3 runs 14 residues. The germline gives CDR1 SNHLY, CDR2 FYNNEI. The V gene end was trimmed by 5 bases and the J gene end by 3 bases; junction bases not matched to a gene: 4. The CDR3 DNA reads TGTGCCAGCAGTATCCGGGACAGGGGCTACGAGCAGTACTTC. This encodes CASSIRDRGYEQYF.

The table lists this clonotype with a few counts. The chain links TRBV2 to TRBJ2-7; 9 nucleotides line up with TRBD2. CDR1 SNHLY and CDR2 FYNNEI come from the germline V gene. The length of the CDR3 is 16 residues. Trimming removed 5 bases from V and 0 bases from J; junction bases left unmatched: 8. This CDR3 reads CASSLNPSGASYEQYF. CDR3 DNA sequence: TGTGCCAGCAGTTTAAACCCTAGCGGGGCCTCCTACGAGCAGTACTTC.

The chain employs TRBV6-5 and TRBJ2-2; weak D call: TRBD1 (5 bases). Germline V lookup: CDR1 MNHEY, CDR2 SVGAGI. The CDR3 sequence is 13 residues long. V lost 6 bases to trimming and J lost 5 bases, with 10 bases between them. The CDR3 DNA follows: TGTGCCAGCAGAAAGACAGTGACCGGGGAGCTGTTTTTT. It encodes CASRKTVTGELFF.

This clonotype has ten or more counts. V and J are TRBV20-1 and TRBJ2-5; 11 positions match TRBD2. The trim removed 5 bases at V and 6 bases at J, leaving 5 bases unmatched. The CDR3 loop spans 13 amino acids. The germline V gene encodes CDR1 DFQATT and CDR2 SNEGSKA (reference sequence). CDR3 loop: CSAGGLAVQTQYF. The CDR3 region has the DNA TGCAGTGCTGGGGGACTAGCGGTGCAGACCCAGTACTTC.

The V gene is TRBV29-1, the J gene TRBJ2-7; 7 positions match TRBD1. V shed 8 bases and J 5 bases; nucleotides not matched to a gene: 15. There are 14 residues in the CDR3. CDR1 is SQVTM and CDR2 is ANQGSEA in the germline V gene. CDR3 nucleotide sequence: TGCAGCAGTACCACCGGGACAGTCATCGACGAGCAGTACTTC. This encodes CSSTTGTVIDEQYF.

Worth noting for this clonotype: This likely comes from a read error, as the CDR3 has no conserved phenylalanine or tryptophan at its end. Because the CDR3's place on the DNA is in doubt, the DNA is left out and the CDR3 is given as listed by TCRdb. V is TRBV25-1 and J is TRBJ1-4. Germline CDR1 reads MGHDK; CDR2 reads SYGVNS. The CDR3 totals 10 residues, both ends included. The CDR3 here is CASSPGLGLH.

This clonotype was seen repeatedly, ten times or more. This chain links TRBV10-3 with TRBJ2-7, with 9 bases matching TRBD2. This CDR3 has 16 amino acids. V lost 6 bases, J lost 0 bases, and 9 bases stayed unmatched. Germline CDR1 is ENHRY and CDR2 is SYGVKD. DNA of the CDR3: TGTGCCATCAGCGGTCCTCGTAGCGGGAGCTCCTACGAGCAGTACTTC. Protein: CAISGPRSGSSYEQYF.

The chain uses TRBV20-1 and TRBJ2-2, with 7 bases that match TRBD1. V gave up 5 bases and J gave up 2 bases; unmatched junction bases: 11. The CDR3 runs 16 residues. Germline loops: CDR1 DFQATT, CDR2 SNEGSKA (reference sequence). CDR3 loop: CSASKRGQRNTGELFF. Here the CDR3 DNA reads TGCAGTGCTTCTAAAAGGGGACAGCGAAACACCGGGGAGCTGTTTTTT.

In the case of this clonotype: A read error may account for a junction end that differs from germline. V is TRBV4-2 and J is TRBJ2-7; 9 bases line up with TRBD1. Germline-derived CDR1 and CDR2 are LGHNA and YNFKEQ. The CDR3 has 16 residues. CDR3 sequence reads: CAGSQGYRGRIGEQYF. CDR3 bases: TGTGCCGGCAGCCAAGGGTACAGGGGGCGTATTGGCGAGCAGTACTTC.

This clonotype was picked up many times. This chain links TRBV29-1 with TRBJ2-7, with D maybe TRBD1 (6 bases). Germline CDR1 and CDR2: SQVTM and ANQGSEA. CDR3 size: 12 residues. The V end was cut by 7 bases, the J end by 0 bases, with 10 bases between. The CDR3 reads CSAGDNSYEQYF. CDR3 bases: TGCAGCGCTGGGGACAACTCCTACGAGCAGTACTTC.

The sample holds many counts of this clonotype. V is TRBV29-1 and J is TRBJ1-1; 8 bases are a match to TRBD1. V lost 4 bases to trimming and J lost 7 bases; unmatched junction nucleotides: 5. The CDR3 is made up of 12 amino acids. Germline values: CDR1 SQVTM, CDR2 ANQGSEA. The CDR3 coding sequence is TGCAGCGTTGGGACAGGGAGTCGTGAAGCTTTCTTT. This encodes CSVGTGSREAFF.

In its sample, this clonotype was seen many times. V and J are TRBV2 and TRBJ1-2, with a weak D call TRBD1 (5 bases). The germline V gene has CDR1 SNHLY and CDR2 FYNNEI. V was trimmed by 10 bases and J by 2 bases, leaving 17 bases between them. CDR3 length equals 14 residues. CDR3 bases: TGTGCCACCACAGGAGAGGGGCAGAACTATGGCTACACCTTC. Translated: CATTGEGQNYGYTF. Full variable domain (rest looked up from reference TRBV2 and TRBJ1-2): EPEVTQTPSHQVTQMGQEVILRCVPISNHLYFYWYRQILGQKVEFLVSFYNNEISEKSEIFDDQFSVERPDGSNFTLKIRSTKLEDSAMYFCATTGEGQNYGYTFGSGTRLTVV.

Regarding this clonotype: A clone one base away is much larger, so this may be a read error. This CDR3 fails to terminate in the conserved phenylalanine or tryptophan, so it likely reflects a read error. The J gene is TRBJ1-2, the V gene TRBV9; the D is unclear. The V and J ends lost 6 bases and 6 bases respectively, with 9 bases between them. Germline loops: CDR1 SGDLS, CDR2 YYNGEE. This CDR3 is 11 amino acids long. CDR3 protein: CASTFLDGYTL. CDR3 bases: TGTGCCAGCACCTTTCTGGATGGCTACACCCTC.

CDR3 loop: CASSQKDSGPRGEQYF. CDR3 DNA: TGTGCCAGCAGTCAGAAGGACTCAGGCCCCCGTGGGGAGCAGTACTTC. The chain combines TRBV6-1 with TRBJ2-7; perhaps TRBD2 as D (5 bases). The CDR3 extends over 16 amino acids. Germline values: CDR1 MNHNS, CDR2 SASEGT. With 5 bases removed from V and 7 bases from J, the gap between germline ends came to 24 bases.

Concerning this clonotype itself: At one end, the junction sequence differs from germline, possibly due to a read error. The rearrangement uses TRBV6-5 and TRBJ1-3, with 7 bases fitting TRBD1. Per the germline V gene, CDR1 is MNHEY and CDR2 is SVGAGI. The CDR3 length is 11 residues. DNA of the CDR3: TGTGCCAGCAGTGACAGGGTTGCCCTCGTCTTT. Translated, it gives CASSDRVALVF.